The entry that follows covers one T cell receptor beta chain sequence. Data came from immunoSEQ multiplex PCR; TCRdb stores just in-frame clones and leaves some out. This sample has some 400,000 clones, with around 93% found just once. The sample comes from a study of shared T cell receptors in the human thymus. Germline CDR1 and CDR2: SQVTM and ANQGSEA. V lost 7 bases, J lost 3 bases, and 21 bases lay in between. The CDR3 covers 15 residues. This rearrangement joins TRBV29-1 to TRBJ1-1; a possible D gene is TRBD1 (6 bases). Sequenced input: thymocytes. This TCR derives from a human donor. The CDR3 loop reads CSARGQGGEDTEAFF. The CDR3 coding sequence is TGCAGCGCCCGGGGGCAGGGCGGTGAGGACACTGAAGCTTTCTTT.